Listed here are 29 T cell receptor beta chains from one sample, sequenced in a study of T cell repertoires in cytomegalovirus infection. MiXCR, applied by TCRdb to the reads, yields one record per CDR3 protein. The data contain around 710,000 distinct CDR3 sequences, approximately 32% of them singletons. No antigen is known for these receptors. The sample consisted of cultured CD8+ T cells from PBMCs, taken from culture after CMV antigen stimulation. Receptor source: a human donor in good health (CMV status not recorded). Some clones in this sample may be carry-over from other donors' samples.

This chain uses TRBV12-3 or TRBV12-4 with TRBJ1-1, with unresolved D. This CDR3 has 15 residues. The V end was cut by 3 bases, the J end by 3 bases, with 14 bases between. The CDR3 nucleotides are TGTGCCAGCAGTTTTTTATTCCTGGGAGACACTGAAGCTTTCTTT. It codes for CASSFLFLGDTEAFF.

The J gene is TRBJ1-1, the V gene TRBV6-1; D call uncertain. This CDR3 contains 12 residues. Germline CDR1 reads MNHNS; CDR2 reads SASEGT. V lost 3 bases and J 11 bases, leaving 13 bases between the germline ends. DNA of the CDR3: TGTGCCAGCAGTGAGACCGGGCTGAGGGCTTTCTTT. Encoded protein: CASSETGLRAFF.

The chain uses TRBV15 and TRBJ1-2; no clear D. CDR1 and CDR2 from the germline V gene are LNHNV and YYDKDF (reference sequence). The length of the CDR3 is 14 residues. Trimming left V 0 bases short and J 7 bases short, with 12 bases between. CDR3 sequence: CATSRESLTTGYTF. Written as DNA, the CDR3 is TGTGCCACCAGCAGAGAATCGCTTACAACTGGCTACACCTTC. Full variable domain (rest looked up from reference TRBV15 and TRBJ1-2): DAMVIQNPRYQVTQFGKPVTLSCSQTLNHNVMYWYQQKSSQAPKLLFHYYDKDFNNEADTPDNFQSRRPNTSFCFLDIRSPGLGDTAMYLCATSRESLTTGYTFGSGTRLTVV.

This clonotype has a handful of counts. The rearrangement joins TRBV27 to TRBJ1-2; TRBD1 aligns across 7 bases. CDR1 and CDR2 from the germline V gene are MNHEY and SMNVEV (reference sequence). J lost 1 base, V lost 4 bases, and 3 bases had no gene match. The CDR3 extends over 14 amino acids. The CDR3 DNA is TGTGCCAGCAGTTCAGGGGGAAGTAACTATGGCTACACCTTC. Translating gives CASSSGGSNYGYTF.

In this sample, this clonotype turned up many times. The V and J genes are TRBV7-9 and TRBJ1-1, with TRBD1 matching over 9 bases. Germline V lookup: CDR1 SEHNR, CDR2 FQNEAQ (reference sequence). There are 14 residues in the CDR3. The ends lost 5 bases at V and 4 bases at J; junction bases unmatched: 5. The CDR3, as DNA: TGTGCCAGCAGCCGGGGACAGGGTGGCACTGAAGCTTTCTTT. Amino acids: CASSRGQGGTEAFF.

This clonotype came up a few times. The chain is built from TRBV7-6 and TRBJ1-5, with TRBD1 as a possible D gene (5 bases). Germline loops: CDR1 SGHVS, CDR2 FNYEAQ. V was pared by 5 bases and J by 3 bases, with 14 bases between. CDR3 size: 15 residues. The CDR3 region has the DNA TGTGCCAGCAGCCCCGCGGGGGGTGCCAATCAGCCCCAGCATTTT. Translation gives CASSPAGGANQPQHF.

The V and J genes are TRBV6-5 and TRBJ1-4; D uncertain. V was clipped by 2 bases and J by 0 bases, with 10 bases between them. CDR3 size: 16 residues. Germline V CDR1 and CDR2: MNHEY, SVGAGI. In DNA, the CDR3 is TGTGCCAGCAGTTACAGCCTGGGCTCAACTAATGAAAAACTGTTTTTT. Translation gives CASSYSLGSTNEKLFF.

The V and J genes are TRBV5-6 and TRBJ2-7, with D possibly being TRBD1 or TRBD2 (5 bases each). The CDR3 length is 13 residues. CDR1 and CDR2 (germline): SGHDT, YYEEEE. V was shortened by 4 bases and J by 7 bases, with 15 bases between the two germline ends. CDR3 protein: CASSPGTPLEQYF. DNA of the CDR3: TGTGCCAGCAGCCCCGGGACCCCCCTAGAGCAGTACTTC.

The J gene is TRBJ1-4, the V gene TRBV27; 9 bases are a match to TRBD1. CDR3 length: 15 amino acids. V trimming: 2 bases; J trimming: 7 bases; junction bases outside the gene matches: 5. The germline gives CDR1 MNHEY, CDR2 SMNVEV (reference sequence). The CDR3 spells CASSLGRDRVEKLFF. CDR3 nucleotides: TGTGCCAGCAGTTTAGGCCGGGACAGGGTTGAAAAACTGTTTTTT.

The chain joins TRBV18 to TRBJ2-7; D is perhaps TRBD1 or TRBD2 (6 bases each). Germline V lookup: CDR1 KGHSH, CDR2 LQKENI. V lost 3 bases to trimming and J lost 0 bases, with 9 bases between them. The CDR3 is made up of 14 amino acids. The CDR3 sequence: CASSPRDNSYEQYF. The CDR3 DNA sequence: TGTGCCAGCTCACCGCGGGACAACTCCTACGAGCAGTACTTC.

V is TRBV19 and J is TRBJ2-1; TRBD1 matches 8 bases. With V trimmed by 0 bases and J by 1 base, 5 bases remained unmatched. There are 17 residues in the CDR3. The germline V gene has CDR1 LNHDA and CDR2 SQIVND (reference sequence). CDR3 in amino acids: CASSIDSGQASYNEQFF. The CDR3 DNA reads TGTGCCAGTAGTATAGACTCGGGACAGGCTTCCTACAATGAGCAGTTCTTC.

This clonotype was seen only a few times. The chain couples TRBV7-9 to TRBJ2-2; the D gene is possibly TRBD1 (6 bases). Trimming shortened V by 4 bases and J by 3 bases, and 9 bases separated the two germline ends. This CDR3 is 14 amino acids long. Looked up from germline, CDR1 is SEHNR and CDR2 is FQNEAQ (reference sequence). This CDR3 reads CASSSDSHTGELFF. In DNA, the CDR3 is TGTGCCAGCAGCTCGGACAGTCACACCGGGGAGCTGTTTTTT.

The chain is built from TRBV9 and TRBJ2-6, with D hard to call. V lost 7 bases and J 4 bases, leaving 12 bases between the germline ends. Germline V gene lookup returns CDR1 SGDLS and CDR2 YYNGEE. The CDR3 sequence is 14 residues long. The CDR3 nucleotides are TGTGCCAGCGGATCCGTCTTGGGGGCCAACGTCCTGACTTTC. Translating it yields CASGSVLGANVLTF.

The rearrangement joins TRBV29-1 to TRBJ2-2, with a possible D match to TRBD1 (6 bases). This CDR3 is built from 13 residues. CDR1 SQVTM and CDR2 ANQGSEA come from the germline V gene. Trimming stripped 3 bases from V and 7 bases from J, with 12 bases between. The CDR3 DNA follows: TGCAGCGTTGAGAAGGGGGAATACGGGGAGCTGTTTTTT. The encoded protein is CSVEKGEYGELFF.

About this clonotype itself: A much more abundant neighbour one base away suggests this may be a read error. The gene calls are TRBV7-4 and TRBJ2-7; a weak D match, TRBD1 (5 bases). V shed 2 bases and J shed 2 bases, with 13 bases lying between them. The germline CDR1 and CDR2 sequences are SGHVT and SQSDAQ. The CDR3 covers 15 residues. CDR3 DNA: TGTGCCAGCAGCTTATTGACAGCGATCCCCTACGAGCAGTACTTC. It is translated as CASSLLTAIPYEQYF. The full variable domain, in which reference TRBV7-4 and TRBJ2-7 provide the parts outside the CDR3, is GAGVSQSPRYKVAKRGRDVALRCDSISGHVTLYWYRQTLGQGSEVLTYSQSDAQRDKSGRPSGRFSAERPERSVSTLKIQRTEQGDSAVYLCASSLLTAIPYEQYFGPGTRLTVT.

The rearrangement links TRBV4-2 to TRBJ1-2, with a possible D match to TRBD1 (6 bases). Trimming cost V 0 bases and J 2 bases, with 10 bases left between them. The CDR3 runs 15 residues. The germline CDR1 and CDR2 sequences are LGHNA and YNFKEQ. This CDR3 reads CASSQDAGTNYGYTF. DNA of the CDR3: TGTGCCAGCAGCCAAGATGCAGGGACAAACTATGGCTACACCTTC.

Note on this clonotype: A read error may explain this, as a much larger clone is one base away. The rearrangement links TRBV7-9 to TRBJ2-3, with D hard to call. CDR1 and CDR2 (germline): SEHNR, FQNEAQ (reference sequence). The CDR3 totals 15 residues. Trimming removed 3 bases at V and 5 bases at J, with 15 bases between. CDR3 sequence reads: CASSFSFGVIDTQYF. CDR3 DNA sequence: TGTGCCAGCAGCTTTTCGTTTGGGGTAATAGATACGCAGTATTTT.

A few counts support this clonotype. The genes are TRBV2 and TRBJ1-2; no clear D gene. With 10 bases removed from V and 4 bases from J, the gap between germline ends came to 16 bases. The CDR3 consists of 13 residues. Per germline, CDR1 SNHLY and CDR2 FYNNEI. In nucleotides, the CDR3 is TGTGCCATCCAGCGGTCCAAGATCTATGGCTACACCTTC. It yields the protein CAIQRSKIYGYTF.

This clonotype has just a few counts. The chain is built from TRBV12-3 or TRBV12-4 and TRBJ1-2; D may be TRBD1 (6 bases). Trimming took off 3 bases at V and 6 bases at J, with 14 bases between the two ends. This CDR3 has 14 amino acids. CDR3 residues: CASSFPGARNGYTF. The CDR3, as DNA: TGTGCCAGCAGTTTTCCGGGGGCTCGAAATGGCTACACCTTC.

The rearrangement uses TRBV9 and TRBJ2-5; D call uncertain. The germline V gene encodes CDR1 SGDLS and CDR2 YYNGEE. CDR3 length: 14 amino acids. The V gene lost 3 bases and the J gene lost 0 bases, with 9 bases spanning the gap. The CDR3, as DNA: TGTGCCAGCAGCGGCCGGGCCAACCAAGAGACCCAGTACTTC. Translated: CASSGRANQETQYF.

The rearrangement links TRBV6-6 to TRBJ1-5; no clear D gene. The CDR3 runs 13 residues. The V gene lost 0 bases and the J gene lost 4 bases, with 4 bases spanning the gap. Per germline, CDR1 MNHNY and CDR2 SVGAGI (reference sequence). The DNA for the CDR3 is TGTGCCAGCAGTTACTCTAATAATCAGCCCCAGCATTTT. Translating gives CASSYSNNQPQHF.

In this sample, this clonotype turned up once. The chain's CDR3 is CASREGLTDTQYF. The CDR3 DNA sequence: TGTGCCAGCAGGGAGGGACTCACAGATACGCAGTATTTT. This sequence joins TRBV6-8 and TRBJ2-3, with D tentatively TRBD2 (6 bases). This CDR3 is built from 13 residues. From germline, CDR1 is MNHGY and CDR2 SAAAGT. Trimming removed 6 bases from V and 2 bases from J, with 9 bases in between.

The chain joins TRBV28 to TRBJ2-7; 9 nucleotides line up with TRBD1. V lost 3 bases, J lost 4 bases, and 4 bases stayed unmatched. Germline-derived CDR1 and CDR2 are MDHEN and SYDVKM. This CDR3 has 14 residues. CDR3 residues: CASSFWDRAYEQYV. CDR3 coding DNA: TGTGCCAGCAGTTTCTGGGACAGGGCTTACGAGCAGTACGTC.

This clonotype has more than one count but fewer than ten. The chain is built from TRBV28 and TRBJ2-7; weak D call: TRBD2 (6 bases). The CDR3 sequence is 13 residues long. Per germline, CDR1 MDHEN and CDR2 SYDVKM. Trimming pared 2 bases from V and 7 bases from J, leaving 12 bases between. The CDR3 nucleotides are TGTGCCAGCAGTTTAATGGCGGGGTCTGAGCAGTACTTC. Protein sequence: CASSLMAGSEQYF.

The gene calls are TRBV12-3 or TRBV12-4 and TRBJ1-2, with 8 bases matching TRBD1. The CDR3 runs to 13 residues. V lost 5 bases and J lost 8; bases outside the gene matches: 7. The CDR3 spells CASSATGVGGYTF. Written as DNA, the CDR3 is TGTGCCAGCAGTGCGACAGGGGTTGGCGGCTACACCTTC.

This clonotype has a handful of counts. The chain carries TRBV6-5 and TRBJ1-2, with D tentatively TRBD1 (6 bases). The germline CDR1 and CDR2 sequences are MNHEY and SVGAGI. This CDR3 is built from 14 residues. V lost 3 bases, J lost 2 bases, and 10 bases lay in between. As DNA, the CDR3 is TGTGCCAGCAGTTATCAGGGGACAAACTATGGCTACACCTTC. It encodes CASSYQGTNYGYTF.

The V gene is TRBV6-1, the J gene TRBJ2-7; D is undetermined. Per germline, CDR1 MNHNS and CDR2 SASEGT. V dropped 1 base and J dropped 8 bases, with 12 bases sitting between them. This CDR3 region has 13 residues. The CDR3 loop is CASSEDRFQQQYV. The CDR3 bases are TGTGCCAGCAGTGAAGACCGGTTTCAACAGCAGTACGTC.

This clonotype showed up many times. The chain employs TRBV27 and TRBJ1-5; no definite D call. Per the germline V gene, CDR1 is MNHEY and CDR2 is SMNVEV (reference sequence). This CDR3 has 13 residues. V lost 2 bases and J 9 bases, leaving 11 bases between the germline ends. Here the CDR3 reads CASSLDGQRPQHF. CDR3 nucleotides: TGTGCCAGCAGTTTAGACGGCCAGAGGCCCCAGCATTTT.

This clonotype was observed many times. The rearrangement links TRBV7-2 to TRBJ2-5; D may be TRBD2 (6 bases). CDR1 is SGHTA and CDR2 is FQGNSA in the germline V gene. V shed 5 bases and J shed 0 bases, with 10 bases lying between them. The CDR3 totals 14 residues. The CDR3 loop is CASSIWDYQETQYF. The CDR3, as DNA: TGTGCCAGCAGCATCTGGGACTACCAAGAGACCCAGTACTTC.